This T cell receptor (beta chain) derives from a study of cytomegalovirus exposure and HLA in healthy donors. Both 60 Vbeta primers and 13 Jbeta primers went into the PCR. Assay used: immunoSEQ multiplex PCR; TCRdb lists only in-frame clones, some missing. The table lists 110,000 to 150,000 clones, around 72% of them singletons, with approximately 2% in the top ten. The CDR3 runs to 15 residues. The germline V gene has CDR1 SGHRS and CDR2 YFSETQ. J was trimmed by 8 bases and V by 0 bases; bases with no gene match: 10. The sequence came from a man between 35 and 55 years old in good health and CMV-seronegative. This chain joins TRBV5-1 and TRBJ1-2; 7 bases fit TRBD1. The sample taken for sequencing was PBMCs. The CDR3 DNA reads as TGCGCCAGCAGCTTGGTGCAAGGGGGCGCGGGGGGCTACACCTTC. The encoded protein is CASSLVQGGAGGYTF.